This entry describes one T cell receptor beta chain. The antigen is not known. The sample originates from a study of blood T cells in healthy people across ages. Findings and caveats of the study: The study found more naive CD4+ cells and higher diversity in long-lived than aged donors.

A second PCR of about 6 to 11 cycles used a sample-barcoded 5' primer and a J-beta primer mix. From the 5' RACE reads, TCRdb called clonotypes with MiXCR, one entry per CDR3 protein. The sample has 600,000 to 650,000 distinct CDR3 sequences, about 54% seen once; the top ten hold over 30%. Healthy Russian Caucasian donors spanned ages roughly 6 to 90 years. The CDR3 runs to 18 residues. V dropped 4 bases and J dropped 0; count of bases not matched to a gene: 6. Germline CDR1 is SGHRS and CDR2 is YFSETQ. The chain joins TRBV5-1 to TRBJ2-1; 14 bases map to TRBD2. The sequencing input was blood. This clonotype originated in a man in his sixties in good health. The CDR3 loop reads CASSKTSGGAGSYNEQFF. DNA for the CDR3: TGCGCCAGCAGCAAGACTAGCGGGGGGGCAGGCTCCTACAATGAGCAGTTCTTC.